This is a list of T cell receptor beta chains from one sample in a study of blood T cell repertoires in COVID-19. Generated by immunoSEQ multiplex PCR, the TCRdb table keeps only in-frame clones and is missing some. The sample includes approximately 200,000 clones, about 84% of them seen just once. Material: PBMCs or T cells enriched from blood (not recorded which). The receptors were gathered from a woman in her forties with acute COVID-19. Both conserved end residues are part of each CDR3. A D gene is named only where the DNA matches it firmly. Clone size is shown for a subset of rows, as once, few, many or a class of expanded clone.

DNA	CDR3	J	V	size	D
TGTGCCAGCAGCAGGGGACTAGCCTCCTACGAGCAGTACTTC	CASSRGLASYEQYF	TRBJ2-7	TRBV7-2	NA	TRBD2
TGTGCCTGGAGTGTACTTGGACAGGGAGGCTACACCTTC	CAWSVLGQGGYTF	TRBJ1-2	TRBV30	few	TRBD1
TGTGCCAGCAGCCAAGAGGTTAGAGTGAATGAAAAACTGTTTTTT	CASSQEVRVNEKLFF	TRBJ1-4	TRBV3-1/TRBV3-2	NA	NA
TGTGCCAGTAGTACCTCGACAGGGGGCAACACTGAAGCTTTCTTT	CASSTSTGGNTEAFF	TRBJ1-1	TRBV19	NA	TRBD1
TGTGCCAGCAGCTTATTGGTTAGTCTAGATACGCAGTATTTT	CASSLLVSLDTQYF	TRBJ2-3	TRBV7-2	few	NA
TGCGCCAGCAGCGACCGAAGGGGGCACTCCTACGAGCAGTACTTC	CASSDRRGHSYEQYF	TRBJ2-7	TRBV5-1	few	TRBD1
TGTGCCAGCACCACAGAGAACTATGGCTACACCTTC	CASTTENYGYTF	TRBJ1-2	TRBV19	once	NA
TGTGCCAGTACCCCGGGGGGGAGCAATCAGCCCCAGCATTTT	CASTPGGSNQPQHF	TRBJ1-5	TRBV19	NA	NA
TGTGCCAGCAGCAAGCGGACTAGCGGATCCTACGAGCAGTACTTC	CASSKRTSGSYEQYF	TRBJ2-7	TRBV3-1/TRBV3-2	NA	TRBD2
TGTGCCAGCGGGACAGATAATTCACCCCTCCACTTT	CASGTDNSPLHF	TRBJ1-6	TRBV6-5	NA	TRBD1
TGTGCCAGCAGCCCCAGCACAGGGTTCACTGAAGCTTTCTTT	CASSPSTGFTEAFF	TRBJ1-1	TRBV9	NA	NA
TGTGCCATCAGCCAGGGGACAGTGGGCAATCAGCCCCAGCATTTT	CAISQGTVGNQPQHF	TRBJ1-5	TRBV10-3	NA	TRBD1
TGTGCCAGCAGCGTAGGAACTAGCGGAGTAAGCACAGATACGCAGTATTTT	CASSVGTSGVSTDTQYF	TRBJ2-3	TRBV9	NA	TRBD2
TGTGCCAGCAGCCCAAGGGGGGGTTACACTGAAGCTTTCTTT	CASSPRGGYTEAFF	TRBJ1-1	TRBV6-5	NA	NA
TGCAGCGTCCGTAGCCTACTCACAGATACGCAGTATTTT	CSVRSLLTDTQYF	TRBJ2-3	TRBV29-1	NA	NA
TGTGCCAGCAGTTTATCAGGGGGCAGGGGGCTTGAAAAACTGTTTTTT	CASSLSGGRGLEKLFF	TRBJ1-4	TRBV28	NA	TRBD1
TGCGCCAGCAGCCAAGACGGGACTAATGAAAAACTGTTTTTT	CASSQDGTNEKLFF	TRBJ1-4	TRBV4-1	few	NA
TGTGCCAGCAGTTTATTAGGGAGGTCTTGGGACACTGAAGCTTTCTTT	CASSLLGRSWDTEAFF	TRBJ1-1	TRBV28	NA	NA
TGTGCCAGCAGTAGAAGCACTAATCAGCCCCAGCATTTT	CASSRSTNQPQHF	TRBJ1-5	TRBV12-3/TRBV12-4	NA	NA
TGTGCCAGTACGGAAGCTTGGCAGGCCCCCTATGGCTACACCTTC	CASTEAWQAPYGYTF	TRBJ1-2	TRBV19	once	NA
TGTGCCAGCGCGGGGGGCTATGGCTACACCTTC	CASAGGYGYTF	TRBJ1-2	TRBV3-1/TRBV3-2	NA	NA
TGTGCCAGCAGCTTAGACAGGGGGCCGTTTGGCTACACCTTC	CASSLDRGPFGYTF	TRBJ1-2	TRBV7-8	NA	TRBD1
TGTGCCAGTACGACGGGGGCCTACAATGAGCAGTTCTTC	CASTTGAYNEQFF	TRBJ2-1	TRBV19	NA	NA
TGTGCCAGCAGCCAAGGGACTTACAATGAGCAGTTCTTC	CASSQGTYNEQFF	TRBJ2-1	TRBV14	once	NA
TGTGCCAGCAGCTTCGAACGGGACAATCAGCCCCAGCATTTT	CASSFERDNQPQHF	TRBJ1-5	TRBV7-2	NA	NA
TGTGCCAGCAGTGAAGCGTCAGGCACTGAAGCTTTCTTT	CASSEASGTEAFF	TRBJ1-1	TRBV2	NA	NA
TGTGCCAGCAGCCCTAGGACAGGGGGCTACACCTTC	CASSPRTGGYTF	TRBJ1-2	TRBV5-6	NA	TRBD1
TGTGCCAGCAGCCGATTCGGGACAGGACCACCAGAGCAGTACTTC	CASSRFGTGPPEQYF	TRBJ2-7	TRBV6-5	NA	TRBD1
TGCAGTGCTAGTCGGGACAGGGACAATGAGCAGTTCTTC	CSASRDRDNEQFF	TRBJ2-1	TRBV20-1	NA	TRBD1
TGTGCCATAGGAACCGGGACAGGGTTAGAGACCCAGTACTTC	CAIGTGTGLETQYF	TRBJ2-5	TRBV7-9	NA	TRBD1
TGTGCCAGCAGCTTACTCAGAGGCACCGAGACCCAGTACTTC	CASSLLRGTETQYF	TRBJ2-5	TRBV5-4	NA	NA
TGTGCCAGTAGTATTCGGTCAGGGTTGAGCAATCAGCCCCAGCATTTT	CASSIRSGLSNQPQHF	TRBJ1-5	TRBV19	once	NA
TGTGCCACCCCGGGGCAGGGGGAAGGTCAGCCCCAGCATTTT	CATPGQGEGQPQHF	TRBJ1-5	TRBV28	NA	TRBD1
TGTGCCAGCAGCTTCCACAGGAGATCCATCCAGAATGAGCAGTTCTTC	CASSFHRRSIQNEQFF	TRBJ2-1	TRBV11-2	NA	NA
TGTGCCAGCAGTTCCCTTCCGGGTCCAGAGAGACGGCAGCCCCAGCATTTT	CASSSLPGPERRQPQHF	TRBJ1-5	TRBV6-4	NA	NA
TGTGCCAGCAGCCGCGGGACAGGGTCCCCTGGCTACACCTTC	CASSRGTGSPGYTF	TRBJ1-2	TRBV7-9	once	TRBD1
TGCAGTGCTAGTCGGAGGCCCCTAGGGAGCTCCTACGAGCAGTACTTC	CSASRRPLGSSYEQYF	TRBJ2-7	TRBV20-1	NA	NA
TGTGCCAGCAGTCGGTCGGTGAGCAATCAGCCCCAGCATTTT	CASSRSVSNQPQHF	TRBJ1-5	TRBV3-1/TRBV3-2	NA	NA
TGCGCCAGCAGCCAAGACCCCCGGGGGGAACTGTTTTTT	CASSQDPRGELFF	TRBJ1-4	TRBV4-3	NA	NA
TGCGCCAGCAGCTTTGGCGGGAACAGGGGGCGAGGGGAAGCTTTCTTT	CASSFGGNRGRGEAFF	TRBJ1-1	TRBV5-1	NA	TRBD1
TGTGCCAGCAGTTACCAGGGCTTGAGGGGCTACACCTTC	CASSYQGLRGYTF	TRBJ1-2	TRBV6-2/TRBV6-3	NA	NA
TGTGCCAGCAGTTCCCTTCAGGGGAGGGGTACTGAAGCTTTCTTT	CASSSLQGRGTEAFF	TRBJ1-1	TRBV6-5	NA	NA
TGTGCCAGCAGTGACTCTCTAGCGGGAGCAGATACGCAGTATTTT	CASSDSLAGADTQYF	TRBJ2-3	TRBV6-4	many	TRBD2
TGTGCCAGCAGTTCAGGGGCGGTAGAGACCCAGTACTTC	CASSSGAVETQYF	TRBJ2-5	TRBV12-3/TRBV12-4	once	NA
TGTGCCAGTAGTATCGACAGGGGGCGCGAGAATGAGCAGTTCTTC	CASSIDRGRENEQFF	TRBJ2-1	TRBV19	NA	TRBD1
TGTGCCAGCAGGGAAGGACGGACAGGGAAGCAGCCCCAGCATTTT	CASREGRTGKQPQHF	TRBJ1-5	TRBV7-8	NA	TRBD1
TGTGCCAGCAGCGGGGACTTGGCAGATACGCAGTATTTT	CASSGDLADTQYF	TRBJ2-3	TRBV7-6	few	NA
TGTGCCAGCAGTCGGGGACTGCCTAGCTACGAGCAGTACTTC	CASSRGLPSYEQYF	TRBJ2-7	TRBV6-5	NA	NA
TGTGCCAGCAGCGTACTAGGACTAGCGAATTACGAGCAGTACTTC	CASSVLGLANYEQYF	TRBJ2-7	TRBV9	NA	TRBD2
TGCGCCAGCAGCTTACAGGGGGCCTCCTACGAGCAGTACTTC	CASSLQGASYEQYF	TRBJ2-7	TRBV5-1	once	TRBD1
TGTGCCATCAGGCCCGTTAGCGGGGGTTCCTACGAGCAGTACTTC	CAIRPVSGGSYEQYF	TRBJ2-7	TRBV10-3	NA	TRBD2